This record covers a single T cell receptor beta chain. Sequencing was performed with immunoSEQ multiplex PCR; in TCRdb, only in-frame clones are kept and a portion is missing. The sample consists of 280,000 or so clones, around 85% of them appearing once. This specimen comes from a study of blood T cell repertoires in COVID-19. Study in general: Samples of COVID-19 (acute and convalescent) were obtained from the United States, Italy and Spain.

V lost 0 bases, J lost 10 bases, and 11 bases lay in between. This CDR3 has 12 residues. In germline, CDR1 is GTSNPN, CDR2 SVGIG (reference sequence). This clonotype was obtained from a woman in her fifties or sixties who had recovered from COVID-19. The gene calls are TRBV30 and TRBJ2-3; D perhaps matches TRBD2 (6 bases). The specimen sequenced was PBMCs or T cells enriched from blood (not recorded which). The CDR3 region is CAWSVRRDPQYF. The CDR3 DNA reads as TGTGCCTGGAGTGTAAGGCGGGATCCGCAGTATTTT.